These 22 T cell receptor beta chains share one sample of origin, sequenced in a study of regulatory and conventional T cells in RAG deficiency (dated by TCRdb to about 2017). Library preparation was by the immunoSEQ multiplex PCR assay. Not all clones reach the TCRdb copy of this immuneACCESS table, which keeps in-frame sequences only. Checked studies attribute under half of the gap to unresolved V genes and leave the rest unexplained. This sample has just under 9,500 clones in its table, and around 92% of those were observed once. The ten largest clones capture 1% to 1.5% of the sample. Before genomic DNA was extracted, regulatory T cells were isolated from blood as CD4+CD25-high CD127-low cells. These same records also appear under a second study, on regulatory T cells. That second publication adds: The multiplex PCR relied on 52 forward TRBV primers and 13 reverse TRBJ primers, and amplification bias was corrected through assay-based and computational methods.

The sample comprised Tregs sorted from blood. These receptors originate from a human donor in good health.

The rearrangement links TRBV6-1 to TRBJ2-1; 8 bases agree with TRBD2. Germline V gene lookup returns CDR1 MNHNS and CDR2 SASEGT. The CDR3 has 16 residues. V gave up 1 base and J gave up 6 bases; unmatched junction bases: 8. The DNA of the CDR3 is TGTGCCAGCAGTGAAGATGGCGGGAGGCCCATCAATGAGCAGTTCTTC. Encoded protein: CASSEDGGRPINEQFF.

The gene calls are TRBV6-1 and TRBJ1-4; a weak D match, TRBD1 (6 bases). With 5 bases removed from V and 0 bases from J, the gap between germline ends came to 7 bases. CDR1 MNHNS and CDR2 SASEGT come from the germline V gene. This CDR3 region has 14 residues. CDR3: CASSSGATNEKLFF. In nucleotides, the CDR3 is TGTGCCAGCAGTTCAGGGGCAACTAATGAAAAACTGTTTTTT.

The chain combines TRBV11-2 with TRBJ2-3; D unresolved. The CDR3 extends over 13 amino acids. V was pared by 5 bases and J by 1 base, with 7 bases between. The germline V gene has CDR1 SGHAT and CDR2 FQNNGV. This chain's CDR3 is CASSAVRTDTQYF. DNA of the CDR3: TGTGCCAGCAGCGCGGTACGCACAGATACGCAGTATTTT. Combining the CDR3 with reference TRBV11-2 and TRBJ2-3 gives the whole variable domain EAGVAQSPRYKIIEKRQSVAFWCNPISGHATLYWYQQILGQGPKLLIQFQNNGVVDDSQLPKDRFSAERLKGVDSTLKIQPAKLEDSAVYLCASSAVRTDTQYFGPGTRLTVL.

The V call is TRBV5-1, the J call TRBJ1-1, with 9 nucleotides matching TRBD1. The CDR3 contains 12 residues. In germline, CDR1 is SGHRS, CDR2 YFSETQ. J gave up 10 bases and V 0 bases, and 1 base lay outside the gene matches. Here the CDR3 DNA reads TGCGCCAGCAGCTTGGGACAGGGGGGAGCTTTCTTT. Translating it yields CASSLGQGGAFF.

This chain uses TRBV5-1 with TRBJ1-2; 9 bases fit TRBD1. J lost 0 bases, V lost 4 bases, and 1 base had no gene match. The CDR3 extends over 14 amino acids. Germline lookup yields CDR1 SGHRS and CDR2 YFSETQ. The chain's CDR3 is CASSRTGANYGYTF. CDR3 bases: TGCGCCAGCAGCCGGACAGGGGCTAACTATGGCTACACCTTC.

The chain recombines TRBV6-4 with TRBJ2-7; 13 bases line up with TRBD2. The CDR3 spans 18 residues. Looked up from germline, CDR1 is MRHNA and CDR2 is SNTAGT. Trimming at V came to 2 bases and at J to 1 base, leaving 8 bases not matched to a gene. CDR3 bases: TGTGCCAGCAGTGACCCCGGACTAGCGGGGGACGAATCCTACGAGCAGTACTTC. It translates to CASSDPGLAGDESYEQYF.

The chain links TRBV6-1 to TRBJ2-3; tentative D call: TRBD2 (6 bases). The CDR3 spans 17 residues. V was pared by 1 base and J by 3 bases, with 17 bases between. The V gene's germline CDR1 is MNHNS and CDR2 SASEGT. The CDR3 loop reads CASSEEVYGGWTDTQYF. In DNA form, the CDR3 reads TGTGCCAGCAGTGAAGAGGTTTATGGGGGGTGGACAGATACGCAGTATTTT.

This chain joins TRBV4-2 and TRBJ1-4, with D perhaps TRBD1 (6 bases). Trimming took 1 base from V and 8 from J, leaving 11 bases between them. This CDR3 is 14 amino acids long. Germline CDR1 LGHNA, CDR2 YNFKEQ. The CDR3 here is CASSQGGPREKLFF. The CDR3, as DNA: TGTGCCAGCAGCCAAGGGGGGCCGCGCGAAAAACTGTTTTTT.

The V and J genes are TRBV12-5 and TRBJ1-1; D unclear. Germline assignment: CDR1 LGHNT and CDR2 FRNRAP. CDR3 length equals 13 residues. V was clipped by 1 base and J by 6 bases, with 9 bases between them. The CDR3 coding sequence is TGTGCTAGTGGTTTGGGGCGAACATCTGAAGCTTTCTTT. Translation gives CASGLGRTSEAFF.

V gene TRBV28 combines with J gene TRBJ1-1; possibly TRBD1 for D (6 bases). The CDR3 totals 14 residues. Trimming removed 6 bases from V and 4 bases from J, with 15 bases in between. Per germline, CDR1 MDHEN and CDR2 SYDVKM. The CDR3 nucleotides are TGTGCCAGCAGGGACGGGGGGGGCGCCACTGAAGCTTTCTTT. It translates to CASRDGGGATEAFF.

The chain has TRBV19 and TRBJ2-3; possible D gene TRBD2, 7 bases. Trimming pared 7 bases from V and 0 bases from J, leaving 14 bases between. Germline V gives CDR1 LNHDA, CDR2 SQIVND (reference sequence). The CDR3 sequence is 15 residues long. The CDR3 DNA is TGTGCCAGTAACCGGCGGGGGCAAAGCACAGATACGCAGTATTTT. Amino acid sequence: CASNRRGQSTDTQYF.

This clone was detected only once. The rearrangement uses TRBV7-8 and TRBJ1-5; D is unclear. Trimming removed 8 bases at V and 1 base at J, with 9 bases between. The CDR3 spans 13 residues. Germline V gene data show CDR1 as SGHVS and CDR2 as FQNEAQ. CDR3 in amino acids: CASGGYSNQPQHF. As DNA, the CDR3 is TGTGCCAGCGGCGGATACAGCAATCAGCCCCAGCATTTT.

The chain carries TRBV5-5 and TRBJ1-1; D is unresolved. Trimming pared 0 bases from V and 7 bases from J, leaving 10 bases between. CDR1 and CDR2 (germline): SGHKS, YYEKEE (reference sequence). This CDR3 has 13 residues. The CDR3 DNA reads TGTGCCAGCAGCTTGGTTGTGTATGGTGAAGCTTTCTTT. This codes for CASSLVVYGEAFF.

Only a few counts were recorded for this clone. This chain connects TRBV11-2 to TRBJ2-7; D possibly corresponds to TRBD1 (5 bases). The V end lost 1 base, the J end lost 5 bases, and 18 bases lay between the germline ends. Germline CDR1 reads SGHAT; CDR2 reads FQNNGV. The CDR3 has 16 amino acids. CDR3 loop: CASSLGGSVVGHEQYF. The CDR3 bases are TGTGCCAGCAGCTTAGGGGGCAGCGTAGTTGGCCACGAGCAGTACTTC.

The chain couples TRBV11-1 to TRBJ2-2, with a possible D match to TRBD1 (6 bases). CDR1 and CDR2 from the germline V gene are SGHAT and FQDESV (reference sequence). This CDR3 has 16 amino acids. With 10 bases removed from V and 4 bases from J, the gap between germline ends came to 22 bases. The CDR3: CATTLGQPQVTGELFF. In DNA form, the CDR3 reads TGTGCCACAACTTTAGGACAGCCCCAAGTCACCGGGGAGCTGTTTTTT.

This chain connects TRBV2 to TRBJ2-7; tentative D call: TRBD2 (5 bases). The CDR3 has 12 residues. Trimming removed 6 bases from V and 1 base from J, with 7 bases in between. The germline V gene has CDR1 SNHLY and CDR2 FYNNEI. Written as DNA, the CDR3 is TGTGCCAGCAGGAGGGTATCCTACGAGCAGTACTTC. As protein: CASRRVSYEQYF.

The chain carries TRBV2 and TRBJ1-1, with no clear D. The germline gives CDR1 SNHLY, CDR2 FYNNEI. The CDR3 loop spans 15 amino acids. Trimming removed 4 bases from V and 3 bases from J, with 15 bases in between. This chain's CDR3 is CASSVRRVQDTEAFF. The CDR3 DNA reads TGTGCCAGCAGTGTTAGGAGGGTGCAAGACACTGAAGCTTTCTTT. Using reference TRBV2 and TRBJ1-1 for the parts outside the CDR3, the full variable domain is EPEVTQTPSHQVTQMGQEVILRCVPISNHLYFYWYRQILGQKVEFLVSFYNNEISEKSEIFDDQFSVERPDGSNFTLKIRSTKLEDSAMYFCASSVRRVQDTEAFFGQGTRLTVV.

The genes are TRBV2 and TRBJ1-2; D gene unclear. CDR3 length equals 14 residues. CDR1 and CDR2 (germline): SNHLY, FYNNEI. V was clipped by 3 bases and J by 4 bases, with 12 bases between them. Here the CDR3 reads CASSDTFGSYGYTF. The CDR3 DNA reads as TGTGCCAGCAGTGATACCTTTGGGTCCTATGGCTACACCTTC. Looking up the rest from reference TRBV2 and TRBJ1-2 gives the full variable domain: EPEVTQTPSHQVTQMGQEVILRCVPISNHLYFYWYRQILGQKVEFLVSFYNNEISEKSEIFDDQFSVERPDGSNFTLKIRSTKLEDSAMYFCASSDTFGSYGYTFGSGTRLTVV.

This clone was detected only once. The CDR3 protein is CASSLPGLAEKETQYF. CDR3 coding DNA: TGTGCCAGCAGCTTACCGGGACTAGCGGAGAAAGAGACCCAGTACTTC. The chain combines TRBV21-1 with TRBJ2-5; the D call in the table, TRBD2, was not verified against the DNA. TRBV21-1 is assigned pseudogene status. The length of the CDR3 is 16 residues.

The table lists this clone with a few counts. CDR3 in DNA: TGTGCCAGCAGGGACCAAGCGGGCAATGAGCAGTTCTTC. Translation gives CASRDQAGNEQFF. The chain combines TRBV2 with TRBJ2-1, with D perhaps TRBD2 (6 bases). The CDR3 contains 13 residues. The V and J ends lost 6 bases and 6 bases respectively, with 12 bases between them. Looked up from germline, CDR1 is SNHLY and CDR2 is FYNNEI.

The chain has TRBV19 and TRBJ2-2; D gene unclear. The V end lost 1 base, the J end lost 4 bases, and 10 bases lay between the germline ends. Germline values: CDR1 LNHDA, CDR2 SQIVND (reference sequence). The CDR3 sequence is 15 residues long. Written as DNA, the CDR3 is TGTGCCAGTAGTATAGGTACAGCTTTCACCGGGGAGCTGTTTTTT. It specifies CASSIGTAFTGELFF.

CDR3 residues: CATSKGRNQETQYF. Here the CDR3 DNA reads TGTGCCACCTCAAAAGGGCGGAACCAAGAGACCCAGTACTTC. The chain uses TRBV6-6 and TRBJ2-5; D remains ambiguous. The germline CDR1 and CDR2 sequences are MNHNY and SVGAGI (reference sequence). V lost 10 bases, J lost 0 bases, and 15 bases lay in between. CDR3 length: 14 amino acids.